The rows below give T cell receptor beta chains drawn from one sample of a study of T cells in Graves' hyperthyroidism and ophthalmopathy. TCRdb used MiXCR to reprocess the multiplex PCR reads, holding one entry per CDR3 protein. This sample has approximately 630,000 distinct CDR3 sequences, with around 16% found just once. The sequenced sample was blood. These receptors were collected from a woman aged 30 to 39 with Graves' hyperthyroidism. The CDR3 runs from the conserved cysteine through the conserved F or W. D genes are given only for firm matches. The size of a clone is reported for some rows only, either as once, few or many, or as a class for expanded clones.

d_call: NA
v_call: TRBV29-1
clone_size: few
j_call: TRBJ2-2
cdr3_nt: TGCAGCGTTGCCGGACGGGTGAACACCGGGGAGCTGTTTTTT
cdr3_aa: CSVAGRVNTGELFF

d_call: NA
v_call: TRBV7-9
clone_size: many
j_call: TRBJ2-5
cdr3_nt: TGTGCCAGCAGCTTAAAAGATTTGACCCAGTACTTC
cdr3_aa: CASSLKDLTQYF

d_call: TRBD2
v_call: TRBV27
clone_size: many
j_call: TRBJ2-1
cdr3_nt: TGTGCCAGCAGTTTATTATCTAGCGGGGGAATCAATGAGCAGTTCTTC
cdr3_aa: CASSLLSSGGINEQFF

d_call: NA
v_call: TRBV5-1
clone_size: many
j_call: TRBJ1-4
cdr3_nt: TGCGCCAGCAGCCTTGGAACGGGGGCGACAGACGAAAAACTGTTTTTT
cdr3_aa: CASSLGTGATDEKLFF

d_call: NA
v_call: TRBV2
clone_size: NA
j_call: TRBJ1-3
cdr3_nt: TGTGCCAGCAGTGAACGTGGTCGCAGAATAGGAAACACCATATATTTT
cdr3_aa: CASSERGRRIGNTIYF

d_call: NA
v_call: TRBV6-1
clone_size: many
j_call: TRBJ1-1
cdr3_nt: TGTGCCAGCAGGGAGTCCGGGGGAGAAGAAGCTTTCTTT
cdr3_aa: CASRESGGEEAFF

d_call: NA
v_call: TRBV20-1
clone_size: NA
j_call: TRBJ1-2
cdr3_nt: TGCAGTGCTGGGACATACCCCTATGGCTACACCTTC
cdr3_aa: CSAGTYPYGYTF

d_call: TRBD2
v_call: TRBV6-5
clone_size: few
j_call: TRBJ2-3
cdr3_nt: TGTGCCAGCAGTTACCAGGGACTAGCGACGGATACGCAGTATTTT
cdr3_aa: CASSYQGLATDTQYF

d_call: NA
v_call: TRBV6-1
clone_size: NA
j_call: TRBJ2-2
cdr3_nt: TGTGCCAGCAGTAAACTTGGGGGCCGGGGTATTGGGGAGCTGTTTTTT
cdr3_aa: CASSKLGGRGIGELFF

d_call: NA
v_call: TRBV24-1
clone_size: NA
j_call: TRBJ1-2
cdr3_nt: TGTGCCACCAGTGATATGCATTCGTATGGCTACACCTTC
cdr3_aa: CATSDMHSYGYTF

d_call: TRBD2
v_call: TRBV27
clone_size: many
j_call: TRBJ2-1
cdr3_nt: TGTGCCAGCACCCGACTAGCGGGAGGCCTCATTAGCTCCTACAATGAGCAGTTCTTC
cdr3_aa: CASTRLAGGLISSYNEQFF

d_call: TRBD1
v_call: TRBV13
clone_size: many
j_call: TRBJ1-1
cdr3_nt: TGTGCCAGCGGGGGGGAGGGGGCGTTAACTGAAGCTTTCTTT
cdr3_aa: CASGGEGALTEAFF

d_call: NA
v_call: TRBV28
clone_size: many
j_call: TRBJ2-3
cdr3_nt: TGTGCCAGCAGTTTCGGGGTTGGGGCCTCCCGGCTTCGAGATACGCAGTATTTT
cdr3_aa: CASSFGVGASRLRDTQYF

d_call: NA
v_call: TRBV5-6
clone_size: many
j_call: TRBJ1-5
cdr3_nt: TGTGCCAGCAGCTTAGAAGGGGCTGGCCAGCCCCAGCATTTT
cdr3_aa: CASSLEGAGQPQHF

d_call: NA
v_call: TRBV6-1
clone_size: many
j_call: TRBJ2-1
cdr3_nt: TGTGCCAGCAGCATAGAGCGTACCTACAATGAGCAGTTCTTC
cdr3_aa: CASSIERTYNEQFF

d_call: TRBD1
v_call: TRBV12-3/TRBV12-4
clone_size: few
j_call: TRBJ1-6
cdr3_nt: TGTGCCAGCAGAACTAGGACAGGCGCAAGCTCCTATAATTCACCCCTCCACTTT
cdr3_aa: CASRTRTGASSYNSPLHF

d_call: NA
v_call: TRBV28
clone_size: many
j_call: TRBJ2-1
cdr3_nt: TGTGCCAGCACCCAGGGGGGATACAATGAGCAGTTCTTC
cdr3_aa: CASTQGGYNEQFF

d_call: NA
v_call: TRBV28
clone_size: many
j_call: TRBJ1-2
cdr3_nt: TGTGCCAGCACTGCTGGCGGGGCAAGAGGTGGCTACACCTTC
cdr3_aa: CASTAGGARGGYTF

d_call: NA
v_call: TRBV29-1
clone_size: NA
j_call: TRBJ2-5
cdr3_nt: TGCAGCGTTGGGGGGACGGGAATGGGGTTATACCAAGAGACCCAGTACTTC
cdr3_aa: CSVGGTGMGLYQETQYF

d_call: NA
v_call: TRBV20-1
clone_size: NA
j_call: TRBJ1-2
cdr3_nt: TGCAGTGCCCCCGACGGGGACACCTTC
cdr3_aa: CSAPDGDTF

d_call: NA
v_call: TRBV6-1
clone_size: many
j_call: TRBJ1-5
cdr3_nt: TGTGCCAGCAGACGAGTGAAGGAGGGCAATCAGCCCCAGCATTTT
cdr3_aa: CASRRVKEGNQPQHF

d_call: NA
v_call: TRBV7-9
clone_size: many
j_call: TRBJ2-7
cdr3_nt: TGTGCCAGCAGCTCCTCACAAACACCCTCCTACGAGCAGTACTTC
cdr3_aa: CASSSSQTPSYEQYF

d_call: TRBD2
v_call: TRBV20-1
clone_size: NA
j_call: TRBJ2-3
cdr3_nt: TGCAGTGCTAGAATATTAAGCGGGAGAGGGGTGTGGGATACGCAGTATTTT
cdr3_aa: CSARILSGRGVWDTQYF

d_call: NA
v_call: TRBV6-1
clone_size: many
j_call: TRBJ2-5
cdr3_nt: TGTGCCAGCAGTGTCCAAGGAGAGACCCAGTACTTC
cdr3_aa: CASSVQGETQYF

d_call: NA
v_call: TRBV20-1
clone_size: NA
j_call: TRBJ2-1
cdr3_nt: TGCAGTGCTAGGGACGGGTACAATGAGCAGTTCTTC
cdr3_aa: CSARDGYNEQFF

d_call: TRBD2
v_call: TRBV15
clone_size: NA
j_call: TRBJ2-7
cdr3_nt: TGTGCCACCAGCTCTCCCACACTAGCGGGAGGACACAATGAGCAGTACTTC
cdr3_aa: CATSSPTLAGGHNEQYF

d_call: NA
v_call: TRBV6-1
clone_size: NA
j_call: TRBJ2-7
cdr3_nt: TGTGCCAGCAGATCTTATGGGTTTTGGGAGCAGTACTTC
cdr3_aa: CASRSYGFWEQYF

d_call: NA
v_call: TRBV11-3
clone_size: many
j_call: TRBJ2-5
cdr3_nt: TGTGCCAGCTCAACCTTGGCTGAACAGACCCAGTACTTC
cdr3_aa: CASSTLAEQTQYF

d_call: TRBD1
v_call: TRBV20-1
clone_size: NA
j_call: TRBJ2-7
cdr3_nt: TGCAGTGCTAGTAGACAGGGAGACTACGAGCAGTACTTC
cdr3_aa: CSASRQGDYEQYF

d_call: NA
v_call: TRBV10-2
clone_size: few
j_call: TRBJ1-5
cdr3_nt: TGCGCCAGCAGTGAAAGGACTATTCTGGCCCAGCATTTT
cdr3_aa: CASSERTILAQHF

d_call: TRBD2
v_call: TRBV29-1
clone_size: many
j_call: TRBJ2-5
cdr3_nt: TGCAGCGCCGGGACTAGCGGCCAAGAGACCCAGTACTTC
cdr3_aa: CSAGTSGQETQYF

d_call: TRBD2
v_call: TRBV5-1
clone_size: many
j_call: TRBJ2-1
cdr3_nt: TGCGCCAGCAGCTTGGGAGCGGGAGTACATGAGCAGTTCTTC
cdr3_aa: CASSLGAGVHEQFF

d_call: TRBD1
v_call: TRBV7-9
clone_size: NA
j_call: TRBJ2-7
cdr3_nt: TGTGCCATACGACAGGGAAGCTACGAGCAGTACTTC
cdr3_aa: CAIRQGSYEQYF

d_call: TRBD1
v_call: TRBV5-1
clone_size: few
j_call: TRBJ2-7
cdr3_nt: TGCGCCAGCAGATTGACAGGGTCCCTCGAGCAGTACTTC
cdr3_aa: CASRLTGSLEQYF

d_call: NA
v_call: TRBV29-1
clone_size: NA
j_call: TRBJ1-3
cdr3_nt: TGCAGCGTTGAAGCTTTTGGGTCCTCTGGAAACACCATATATTTT
cdr3_aa: CSVEAFGSSGNTIYF

d_call: TRBD2
v_call: TRBV7-9
clone_size: few
j_call: TRBJ2-1
cdr3_nt: TGTGCCAGCAGCTTAACTTGGTCGGGAGGGCCCTTCGATGAGCAGTTCTTC
cdr3_aa: CASSLTWSGGPFDEQFF

d_call: NA
v_call: TRBV18
clone_size: many
j_call: TRBJ2-1
cdr3_nt: TGTGCCAGCAGCCCCGGCCTCTACAATGAGCAGTTCTTC
cdr3_aa: CASSPGLYNEQFF

d_call: TRBD2
v_call: TRBV20-1
clone_size: NA
j_call: TRBJ2-4
cdr3_nt: TGCAGTGCTAGAGATAGGATAGCGGGAGGGCTTGTGGACATTCAGTACTTC
cdr3_aa: CSARDRIAGGLVDIQYF

d_call: NA
v_call: TRBV7-8
clone_size: NA
j_call: TRBJ2-2
cdr3_nt: TGTGCCAGCAGCTTTGGACGAAGTCCCAAAGTAGGGGAGCTGTTTTTT
cdr3_aa: CASSFGRSPKVGELFF

d_call: TRBD2
v_call: TRBV13
clone_size: many
j_call: TRBJ2-1
cdr3_nt: TGTGCCAGCAGCTTCTTCACTAGCGGGCATGAGCAGTTCTTC
cdr3_aa: CASSFFTSGHEQFF

d_call: TRBD2
v_call: TRBV3-1
clone_size: NA
j_call: TRBJ2-5
cdr3_nt: TGTGCCAGCGGGAGGGACCAAGAGACCCAGTACTTC
cdr3_aa: CASGRDQETQYF

d_call: TRBD2
v_call: TRBV9
clone_size: few
j_call: TRBJ2-7
cdr3_nt: TGTGCCAGCAGCGTAGCTGGCGGGAGGAAAAACGAGCAGTACTTC
cdr3_aa: CASSVAGGRKNEQYF

d_call: TRBD2
v_call: TRBV20-1
clone_size: few
j_call: TRBJ2-3
cdr3_nt: TGCAGTGGTTATAGCGGGAGGGCCGTAGATACGCAGTATTTT
cdr3_aa: CSGYSGRAVDTQYF

d_call: NA
v_call: TRBV5-5
clone_size: few
j_call: TRBJ2-1
cdr3_nt: TGTGCCAGCAGCTTGGATCTTCAGGCCTACAATGAGCAGTTCTTC
cdr3_aa: CASSLDLQAYNEQFF

d_call: NA
v_call: TRBV30
clone_size: NA
j_call: TRBJ1-6
cdr3_nt: TGTGCCTGGGATTCCCACGGGGATAATTCACCCCTCCACTTT
cdr3_aa: CAWDSHGDNSPLHF

d_call: NA
v_call: TRBV27
clone_size: few
j_call: TRBJ2-2
cdr3_nt: TGTGCCAGCGGGACCCATAACACCGGGGAGCTGTTTTTT
cdr3_aa: CASGTHNTGELFF

d_call: NA
v_call: TRBV3-1
clone_size: few
j_call: TRBJ2-7
cdr3_nt: TGTGCCAGCAGCCAAGGGGGAGAGGTTATATACGAGCAGTACTTC
cdr3_aa: CASSQGGEVIYEQYF

d_call: TRBD2
v_call: TRBV18
clone_size: many
j_call: TRBJ2-1
cdr3_nt: TGTGCCAGCGCGGGACTAGCGGGGGACAATGAGCAGTTCTTC
cdr3_aa: CASAGLAGDNEQFF

d_call: TRBD1
v_call: TRBV5-5
clone_size: NA
j_call: TRBJ1-1
cdr3_nt: TGTGCCAGCAGCTCGCGACAGGGGGGGGCTGAAGCTTTCTTT
cdr3_aa: CASSSRQGGAEAFF

d_call: NA
v_call: TRBV3-1
clone_size: many
j_call: TRBJ1-2
cdr3_nt: TGTGCCAGCAGCCCCCTTCAGTTAGGGGTTGAAGGCTACACCTTC
cdr3_aa: CASSPLQLGVEGYTF

d_call: NA
v_call: TRBV20-1
clone_size: few
j_call: TRBJ1-2
cdr3_nt: TGCAGTGCTAGGCCTCCCGGGGTGCGCGGCTACACCTTC
cdr3_aa: CSARPPGVRGYTF